These 5 T cell receptor beta chains were sequenced from one sample in a study of cytomegalovirus exposure and HLA in healthy donors. With 60 Vbeta and 13 Jbeta primers, the PCR was carried out. Profiled with immunoSEQ multiplex PCR; TCRdb holds only in-frame clones, not every one. The sample lists around 140,000 clones, approximately 79% occurring once. The sequenced sample was PBMCs. Source of these receptors: a male donor in good health and CMV-seronegative.

CDR3 sequence (DNA): TGTGCCAGCAGCGGGGGGACAGGGCCTAATGAAAAACTGTTTTTT. Translated: CASSGGTGPNEKLFF. The chain is built from TRBV9 and TRBJ1-4; 9 positions match TRBD1. The CDR3 loop spans 15 amino acids. J gave up 3 bases and V 3 bases, and 3 bases lay outside the gene matches. The germline gives CDR1 SGDLS, CDR2 YYNGEE.

The V gene is TRBV14, the J gene TRBJ2-1, with 8 nucleotides matching TRBD2. This CDR3 comprises 17 residues. The germline V gene encodes CDR1 SGHDN and CDR2 FVKESK. V trimming: 0 bases; J trimming: 10 bases; junction bases outside the gene matches: 14. In DNA, the CDR3 is TGTGCCAGCAGCCAAGAGGGGGGACTAGTGGGGATCTGGGAGCAGTTCTTC. Translated: CASSQEGGLVGIWEQFF.

V usage is TRBV7-2 and J usage is TRBJ1-1; TRBD1 aligns across 9 bases. Germline V CDR1 and CDR2: SGHTA, FQGNSA. This CDR3 spans 14 amino acids. V was clipped by 5 bases and J by 1 base; unmatched bases: 2. Written as DNA, the CDR3 is TGTGCCAGCAGCCCGACAGGGGGGAACACTGAAGCTTTCTTT. Its translation: CASSPTGGNTEAFF.

The chain has TRBV9 and TRBJ1-1; D is undetermined. The V gene's germline CDR1 is SGDLS and CDR2 YYNGEE. V was pared by 0 bases and J by 4 bases, with 7 bases between. There are 13 residues in the CDR3. The DNA of the CDR3 is TGTGCCAGCAGCGTAGGGGCCCCCACTGAAGCTTTCTTT. It specifies CASSVGAPTEAFF.

The genes are TRBV15 and TRBJ1-2, with 7 bases lining up with TRBD1. The CDR3 totals 17 residues. With 0 bases clipped from V and 4 bases from J, the junction kept 11 bases outside the gene matches. Germline values: CDR1 LNHNV, CDR2 YYDKDF (reference sequence). The CDR3 DNA reads TGTGCCACCAGCAGAGATTCGTTGTATGACAGGGTCTATGGCTACACCTTC. Translated, it gives CATSRDSLYDRVYGYTF.